This TCR beta chain originates from a study of cytomegalovirus exposure and HLA in healthy donors. General study results and limits: In a later analysis, V- and J-gene trimming of beta chains associated with a DCLRE1C missense variant, replicated independently.

Amplification used 60 Vbeta primers and 13 Jbeta primers. Assay: immunoSEQ multiplex PCR; the TCRdb copy retains only in-frame clones and omits some. The sample lists around 150,000 clones, roughly 80% seen once, with 4.3% in the top ten. The germline CDR1 and CDR2 sequences are GTSNPN and SVGIG (reference sequence). The CDR3 is 13 residues long. The germline V and J ends were trimmed by 4 bases and 0 bases, with 7 bases remaining between them. Note on this clone: Its antigen is not known.

The origin of this receptor is a man between 40 and 49 years old in good health and CMV-seronegative. The rearrangement joins TRBV30 to TRBJ1-3, with D unresolved. Material for sequencing was PBMCs. In DNA form, the CDR3 reads TGTGCCTGGACAGGTTTCTCTGGAAACACCATATATTTT. It translates to CAWTGFSGNTIYF.